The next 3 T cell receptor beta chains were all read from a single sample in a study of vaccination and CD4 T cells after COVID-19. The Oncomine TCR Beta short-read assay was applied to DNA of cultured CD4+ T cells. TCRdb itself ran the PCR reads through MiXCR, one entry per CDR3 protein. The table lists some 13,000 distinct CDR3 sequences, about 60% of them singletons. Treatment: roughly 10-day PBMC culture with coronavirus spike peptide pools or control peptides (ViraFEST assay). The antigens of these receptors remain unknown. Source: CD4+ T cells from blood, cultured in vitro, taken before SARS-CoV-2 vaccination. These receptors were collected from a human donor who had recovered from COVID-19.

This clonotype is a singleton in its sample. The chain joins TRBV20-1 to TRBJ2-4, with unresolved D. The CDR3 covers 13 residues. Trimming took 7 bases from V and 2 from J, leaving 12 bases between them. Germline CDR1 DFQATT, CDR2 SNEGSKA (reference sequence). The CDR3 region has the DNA TGCAGTGTCGACTTTGATACCAAAAACATTCAGTACTTC. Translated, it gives CSVDFDTKNIQYF.

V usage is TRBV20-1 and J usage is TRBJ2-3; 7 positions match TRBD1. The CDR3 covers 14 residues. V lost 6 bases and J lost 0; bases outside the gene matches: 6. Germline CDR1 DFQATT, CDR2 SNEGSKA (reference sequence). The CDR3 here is CSARRDSSTDTQYF. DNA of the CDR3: TGCAGTGCCCGCCGGGACAGCAGCACAGATACGCAGTATTTT.

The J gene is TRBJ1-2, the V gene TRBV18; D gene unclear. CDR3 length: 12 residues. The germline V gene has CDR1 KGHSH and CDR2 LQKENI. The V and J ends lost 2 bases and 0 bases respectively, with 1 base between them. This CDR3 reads CASSPANYGYTF. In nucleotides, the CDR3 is TGTGCCAGCTCACCAGCTAACTATGGCTACACCTTC.